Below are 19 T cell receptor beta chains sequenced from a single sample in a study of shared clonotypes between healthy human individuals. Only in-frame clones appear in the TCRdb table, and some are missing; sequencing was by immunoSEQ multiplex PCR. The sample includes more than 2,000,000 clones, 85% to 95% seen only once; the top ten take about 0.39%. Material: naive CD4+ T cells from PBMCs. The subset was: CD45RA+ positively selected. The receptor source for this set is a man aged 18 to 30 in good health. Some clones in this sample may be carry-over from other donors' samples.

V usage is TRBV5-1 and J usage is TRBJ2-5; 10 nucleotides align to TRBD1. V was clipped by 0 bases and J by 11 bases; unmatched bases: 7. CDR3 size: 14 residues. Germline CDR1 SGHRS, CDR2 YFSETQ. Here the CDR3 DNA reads TGCGCCAGCAGCTTGGGACAGGGGGCGCGAGAGCAGTACTTC. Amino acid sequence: CASSLGQGAREQYF.

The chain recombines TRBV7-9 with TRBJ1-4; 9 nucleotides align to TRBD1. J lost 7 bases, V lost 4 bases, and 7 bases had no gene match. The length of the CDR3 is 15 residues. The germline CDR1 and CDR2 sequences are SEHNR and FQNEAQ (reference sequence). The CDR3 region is CASSSSTGGGEKLFF. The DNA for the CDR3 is TGTGCCAGCAGCTCGTCAACAGGGGGCGGTGAAAAACTGTTTTTT.

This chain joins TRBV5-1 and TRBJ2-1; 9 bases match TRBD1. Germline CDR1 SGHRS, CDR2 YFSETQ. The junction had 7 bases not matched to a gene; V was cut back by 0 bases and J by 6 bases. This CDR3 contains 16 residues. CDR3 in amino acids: CASSLEVGTGFNEQFF. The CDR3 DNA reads TGCGCCAGCAGCTTGGAGGTCGGGACAGGGTTCAATGAGCAGTTCTTC.

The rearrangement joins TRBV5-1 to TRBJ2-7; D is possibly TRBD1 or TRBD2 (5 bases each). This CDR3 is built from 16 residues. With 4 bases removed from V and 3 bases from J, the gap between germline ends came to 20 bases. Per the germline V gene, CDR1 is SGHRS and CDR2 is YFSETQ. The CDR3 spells CASSLSGTPNGYEQYF. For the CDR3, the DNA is TGCGCCAGCAGCCTATCCGGGACCCCGAATGGCTACGAGCAGTACTTC.

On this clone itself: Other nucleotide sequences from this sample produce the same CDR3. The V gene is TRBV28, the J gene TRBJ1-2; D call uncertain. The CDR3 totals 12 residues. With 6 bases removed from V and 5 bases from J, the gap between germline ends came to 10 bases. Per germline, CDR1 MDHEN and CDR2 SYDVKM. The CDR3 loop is CASSITGYGYTF. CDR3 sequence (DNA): TGTGCCAGCAGCATTACGGGATATGGCTACACCTTC.

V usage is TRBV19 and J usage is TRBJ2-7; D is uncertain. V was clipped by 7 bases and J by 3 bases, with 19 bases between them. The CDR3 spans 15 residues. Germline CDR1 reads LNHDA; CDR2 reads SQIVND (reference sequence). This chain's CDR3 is CASTSLEAGRYEQYF. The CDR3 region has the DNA TGTGCCAGTACCTCCCTAGAGGCAGGACGCTACGAGCAGTACTTC.

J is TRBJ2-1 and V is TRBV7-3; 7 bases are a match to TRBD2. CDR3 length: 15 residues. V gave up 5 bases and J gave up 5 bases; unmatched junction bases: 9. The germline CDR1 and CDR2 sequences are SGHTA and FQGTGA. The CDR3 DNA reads TGTGCCAGCAGCCGCACCGGGACTACCCACAATGAGCAGTTCTTC. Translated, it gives CASSRTGTTHNEQFF.

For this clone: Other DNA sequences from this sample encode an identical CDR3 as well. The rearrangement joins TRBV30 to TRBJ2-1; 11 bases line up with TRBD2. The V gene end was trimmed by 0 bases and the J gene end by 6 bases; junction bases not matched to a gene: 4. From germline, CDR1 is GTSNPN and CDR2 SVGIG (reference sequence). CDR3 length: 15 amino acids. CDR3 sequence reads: CAWSVGLAGGNEQFF. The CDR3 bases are TGTGCCTGGAGTGTGGGTCTAGCGGGGGGCAATGAGCAGTTCTTC.

CDR3 in DNA: TGTGCCACCAGCGGCACACAGGGACGCTCAACTGAAGCTTTCTTT. This gives the protein CATSGTQGRSTEAFF. The V call is TRBV15, the J call TRBJ1-1; D may be TRBD1 (6 bases). Per germline, CDR1 LNHNV and CDR2 YYDKDF (reference sequence). This CDR3 is 15 amino acids long. V lost 5 bases, J lost 5 bases, and 18 bases lay in between.

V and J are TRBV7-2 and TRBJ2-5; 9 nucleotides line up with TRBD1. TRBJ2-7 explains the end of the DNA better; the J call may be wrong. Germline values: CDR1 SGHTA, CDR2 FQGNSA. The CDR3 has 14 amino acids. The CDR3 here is CASSPGTGRYEQYF. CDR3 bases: TGTGCCAGCAGCCCCGGGACAGGGCGGTACGAGCAGTACTTC.

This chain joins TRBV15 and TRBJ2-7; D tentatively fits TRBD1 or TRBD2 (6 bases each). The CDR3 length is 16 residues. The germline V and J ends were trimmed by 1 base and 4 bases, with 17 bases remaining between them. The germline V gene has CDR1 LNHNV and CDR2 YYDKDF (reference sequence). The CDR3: CATSRVPGGGSYEQYF. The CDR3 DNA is TGTGCCACCAGCAGAGTCCCAGGAGGGGGTTCGTACGAGCAGTACTTC.

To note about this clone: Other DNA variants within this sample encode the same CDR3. CDR3 DNA sequence: TGTGCCAGCAGCTTAGACCAGACAGGGGGAGCTTTCTTT. It yields the protein CASSLDQTGGAFF. V gene TRBV11-2 combines with J gene TRBJ1-1; 9 bases match TRBD1. The J segment lost 10 bases and the V segment lost 0 bases, leaving 3 bases of the junction unmatched. CDR1 is SGHAT and CDR2 is FQNNGV in the germline V gene. The CDR3 has 13 residues.

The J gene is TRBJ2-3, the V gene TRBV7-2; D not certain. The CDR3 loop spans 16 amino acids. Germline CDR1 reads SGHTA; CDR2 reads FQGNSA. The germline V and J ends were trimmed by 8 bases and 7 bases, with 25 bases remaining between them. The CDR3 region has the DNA TGTGCCAGCGGCCCCCTCCTCGGGCGGACGGCATATACGCAGTATTTT. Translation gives CASGPLLGRTAYTQYF.

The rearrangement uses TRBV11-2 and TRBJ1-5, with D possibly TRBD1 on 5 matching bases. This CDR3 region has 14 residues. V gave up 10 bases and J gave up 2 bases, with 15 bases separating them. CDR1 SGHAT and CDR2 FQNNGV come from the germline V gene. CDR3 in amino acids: CAIAGPGGNQPQHF. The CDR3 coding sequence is TGTGCCATCGCAGGGCCAGGTGGCAATCAGCCCCAGCATTTT. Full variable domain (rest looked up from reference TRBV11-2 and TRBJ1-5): EAGVAQSPRYKIIEKRQSVAFWCNPISGHATLYWYQQILGQGPKLLIQFQNNGVVDDSQLPKDRFSAERLKGVDSTLKIQPAKLEDSAVYLCAIAGPGGNQPQHFGDGTRLSIL.

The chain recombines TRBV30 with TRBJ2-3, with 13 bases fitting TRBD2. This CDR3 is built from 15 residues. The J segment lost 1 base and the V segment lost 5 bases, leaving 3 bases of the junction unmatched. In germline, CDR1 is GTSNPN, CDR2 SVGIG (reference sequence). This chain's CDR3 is CAWGTSGMGTDTQYF. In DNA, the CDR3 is TGTGCCTGGGGGACTAGCGGGATGGGCACAGATACGCAGTATTTT.

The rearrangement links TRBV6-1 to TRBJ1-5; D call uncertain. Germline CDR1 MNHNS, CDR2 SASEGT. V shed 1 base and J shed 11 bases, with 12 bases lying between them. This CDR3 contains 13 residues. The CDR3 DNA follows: TGTGCCAGCAGTGAAGATCCCCTTCAAGCCCAGCATTTT. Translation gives CASSEDPLQAQHF.

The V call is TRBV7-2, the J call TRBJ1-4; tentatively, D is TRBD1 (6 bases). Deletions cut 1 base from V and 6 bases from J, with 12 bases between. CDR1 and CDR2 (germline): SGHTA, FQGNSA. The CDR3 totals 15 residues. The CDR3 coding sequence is TGTGCCAGCAGCTTAGTTGGGGGGCGTGATGAAAAACTGTTTTTT. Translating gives CASSLVGGRDEKLFF.

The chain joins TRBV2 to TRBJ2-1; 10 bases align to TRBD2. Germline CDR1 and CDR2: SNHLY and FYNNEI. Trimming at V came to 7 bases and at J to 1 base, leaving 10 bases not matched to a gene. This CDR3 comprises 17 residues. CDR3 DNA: TGTGCCAGCACTCGAATGGGACTAGCGAGTTCCTACAATGAGCAGTTCTTC. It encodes CASTRMGLASSYNEQFF.

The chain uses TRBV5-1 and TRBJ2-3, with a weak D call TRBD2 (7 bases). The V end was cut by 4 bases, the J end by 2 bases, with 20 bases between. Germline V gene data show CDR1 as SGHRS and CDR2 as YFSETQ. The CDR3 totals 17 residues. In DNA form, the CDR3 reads TGCGCCAGCAGCCCCCCCTCGGGGGGCTCCTACACAGATACGCAGTATTTT. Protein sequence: CASSPPSGGSYTDTQYF.